This T cell receptor (beta chain) was sequenced for a study of T cell repertoires in cytomegalovirus infection. Study summary: Alongside well-studied HLA-B-restricted CMV epitopes, recently identified HLA-C-restricted CMV epitopes were also used. Shared public TCR beta signatures pointed to both CMV infection and a matching HLA type.

The V segment lost 1 base and the J segment 5 bases; nucleotides outside the gene matches: 5. The CDR3 extends over 15 amino acids. From germline, CDR1 is LNHNV and CDR2 YYDKDF (reference sequence). In its sample, this clonotype was seen once. Its antigen is still unknown. From the reads, TCRdb called clonotypes with MiXCR, one entry per CDR3 protein. This table holds about 700,000 distinct CDR3 sequences, approximately 33% found once. This chain connects TRBV15 to TRBJ2-3, with 8 bases matching TRBD2. The TCR sequence derives from a human donor in good health (CMV status not recorded). Some clones in this sample may be carry-over from other donors' samples. The specimen comprised cultured PBMCs, sampled from culture after CMV antigen stimulation. CDR3 bases: TGTGCCACCAGCAGAGGACCAGCGGGGGTAGATACGCAGTATTTT. This sequence encodes CATSRGPAGVDTQYF.